This T cell receptor beta chain came from a study of shared clonotypes between healthy human individuals. Study at large: The cohort comprised a couple of women and three men. Their ages spanned 18 to 49 years. Overall study findings and caveats: Sequencing depth was expected to affect clonotype sharing among donors.

At deep level, the assay was performed. The protocol was immunoSEQ multiplex PCR, while the TCRdb copy is restricted to in-frame clones and leaves out a portion. The table records around 1.9 million clones, about 92% of them present only once. A word on this clone: Its antigen is as yet unknown.

Germline V gives CDR1 MDHEN, CDR2 SYDVKM. J was trimmed by 1 base and V by 7 bases; bases with no gene match: 7. The CDR3 length is 14 residues. Positive CCR7 selection of CD45RO-negative cells yielded the naive CD8 cells, and terminally differentiated effector memory CD45RA+ cells were excluded. Sequenced sample: naive CD8+ T cells from PBMCs. V and J are TRBV28 and TRBJ2-7; 7 bases are a match to TRBD1. This receptor was identified in a man aged 18 to 29 in good health. Some clones in this sample may be carry-over from other donors' samples. The DNA for the CDR3 is TGTGCCAGCACCCCCTGGGACAGTTCCTACGAGCAGTACTTC. Translated, it gives CASTPWDSSYEQYF.